The rows below give T cell receptor beta chains drawn from one sample of a study of cytomegalovirus exposure and HLA in healthy donors. Clones were sequenced by immunoSEQ multiplex PCR, and TCRdb holds only the in-frame ones, with some missing. The sample contains 150,000 to 200,000 clones, around 90% of which appear only once. The specimen was PBMCs. Receptors originate from a young woman in good health and CMV-seronegative. Each CDR3 is given with its conserved first and last residue. The D gene is left open where the match is weak. Expanded clones are given a class, and other clones once, few, many or no size at all.

TRBJ2-7 | TRBV4-2 | NA | NA | CASRPSTGSESYEQYF | TGTGCCAGCAGACCATCGACAGGTTCGGAATCGTACGAGCAGTACTTC
TRBJ2-7 | TRBV7-8 | NA | TRBD1 | CASRRQGGSYEQYF | TGTGCCAGCCGACGACAGGGCGGGTCTTACGAGCAGTACTTC
TRBJ2-2 | TRBV28 | NA | NA | CASSLSGANTGELFF | TGTGCCAGCAGTTTATCGGGAGCGAACACCGGGGAGCTGTTTTTT
TRBJ2-7 | TRBV6-1 | few | TRBD2 | CASSGGRGWAYEQYF | TGTGCCAGCAGTGGGGGGAGGGGATGGGCCTACGAGCAGTACTTC
TRBJ2-4 | TRBV5-8 | NA | TRBD1 | CASSPWTGDRGNIQYF | TGTGCCAGCAGCCCCTGGACAGGGGACCGTGGAAACATTCAGTACTTC
TRBJ1-5 | TRBV7-2 | NA | TRBD1 | CASSYTGGNNQPQHF | TGTGCCAGCAGCTATACAGGGGGAAACAATCAGCCCCAGCATTTT
TRBJ2-7 | TRBV6-5 | NA | NA | CASSYHPRGYEQYF | TGTGCCAGCAGTTATCATCCAAGGGGCTACGAGCAGTACTTC
TRBJ2-7 | TRBV4-1 | NA | NA | CASSQDIRGPYEQYF | TGCGCCAGCAGCCAAGATATCAGGGGCCCATACGAGCAGTACTTC
TRBJ2-6 | TRBV5-4 | NA | TRBD1 | CASSKTGQGFSGANVLTF | TGTGCCAGCAGCAAAACGGGACAGGGTTTCTCTGGGGCCAACGTCCTGACTTTC
TRBJ2-7 | TRBV29-1 | NA | NA | CSVGGTRYEQYF | TGCAGCGTTGGCGGGACCAGGTACGAGCAGTACTTC
TRBJ1-4 | TRBV30 | NA | TRBD1 | CAWSRQGWEKLFF | TGTGCCTGGAGTCGACAGGGCTGGGAAAAACTGTTTTTT
TRBJ2-6 | TRBV6-5 | once | NA | CASSYSGLGANVLTF | TGTGCCAGCAGTTACTCGGGGCTTGGGGCCAACGTCCTGACTTTC
TRBJ2-5 | TRBV11-2 | NA | TRBD1 | CASSLVTGQGRETQYF | TGTGCCAGCAGCTTAGTTACGGGACAGGGAAGAGAGACCCAGTACTTC
TRBJ1-2 | TRBV27 | NA | TRBD1 | CASSRTGTNYGYTF | TGTGCCAGCAGTAGGACAGGGACGAACTATGGCTACACCTTC
TRBJ2-1 | TRBV7-9 | NA | NA | CASSFGHEQFF | TGTGCCAGCAGCTTCGGTCATGAGCAGTTCTTC
TRBJ2-3 | TRBV6-5 | NA | NA | CASSYIPGVGTDTQYF | TGTGCCAGCAGTTATATCCCGGGAGTTGGGACAGATACGCAGTATTTT
TRBJ2-3 | TRBV28 | NA | TRBD2 | CASSFSGRTDTQYF | TGTGCCAGCAGTTTTAGCGGGAGAACAGATACGCAGTATTTT
TRBJ2-7 | TRBV11-3 | NA | TRBD2 | CASSSSSSGGAYEQYF | TGTGCCAGCAGCTCCTCTTCTAGCGGGGGGGCCTACGAGCAGTACTTC
TRBJ2-3 | TRBV30 | NA | TRBD1 | CAWSLGDRGADTQYF | TGTGCCTGGAGCCTTGGGGACAGGGGAGCAGATACGCAGTATTTT
TRBJ2-1 | TRBV7-9 | NA | TRBD2 | CASTRGGYNEQFF | TGTGCCAGCACCCGCGGGGGGTACAATGAGCAGTTCTTC
TRBJ2-7 | TRBV11-1 | few | NA | CASCGGGSYEQYF | TGTGCCAGCTGCGGGGGCGGCTCCTACGAGCAGTACTTC
TRBJ1-4 | TRBV4-1 | NA | TRBD1 | CASSQDPTGVKGEKLFF | TGCGCCAGCAGCCAAGATCCCACAGGGGTTAAGGGTGAAAAACTGTTTTTT
TRBJ1-4 | TRBV2 | NA | NA | CASSDRGPPNEKLFF | TGTGCCAGCAGTGACAGGGGTCCCCCTAATGAAAAACTGTTTTTT
TRBJ2-2 | TRBV30 | once | NA | CAWKRTANTGELFF | TGTGCCTGGAAGAGAACAGCGAACACCGGGGAGCTGTTTTTT
TRBJ2-5 | TRBV5-6 | once | TRBD2 | CASSPVVAGGRRETQYF | TGTGCCAGCAGCCCGGTCGTGGCCGGGGGGAGAAGGGAGACCCAGTACTTC
TRBJ2-7 | TRBV19 | NA | NA | CASSAGPNYEQYF | TGTGCCAGCTCCGCGGGGCCGAATTACGAGCAGTACTTC
TRBJ1-3 | TRBV11-3 | NA | NA | CASSPLTGSGNTIYF | TGTGCCAGCAGCCCTCTAACTGGTTCTGGAAACACCATATATTTT